This entry concerns a single T cell receptor beta chain. Its antigen remains undetermined. No clone much larger than this one lies a single base away; base qualities are absent. The sample belongs to a study of T-cell reconstitution after alpha-beta-depleted transplantation in children (dated by TCRdb to 2016 to 2018). General notes on the study: Using TCR repertoire profiling, the study quantitatively followed how T-cell immune reconstitution unfolded in children after TCRalphabeta/CD19-depleted allogeneic hematopoietic cell transplantation.

The library was prepared using PCR. Sequenced using an Illumina HiSeq 2500. TCR library preparation used molecular barcoding, with unique molecular identifiers applied to normalize quantification of the TCRbeta repertoire. TCRdb itself trimmed the public reads at Q25 with fastp, ran MiXCR and retained productive beta chains. Every distinct CDR3 protein forms one entry, paired with its most common genes and DNA. The sample profile shows 380,000 or so distinct CDR3 sequences; roughly 14% of them were found once. The ten top clones hold over 3.5% of the sample. CDR1 and CDR2, looked up from the germline V gene, are SGHVS and FNYEAQ. From the cysteine through the phenylalanine, the CDR3 covers 13 amino acids. Left in the record is the CDR3 DNA by itself, 39 bases read in frame from the first base. V lost 4 bases and J lost 4 bases; the stretch between them is 8 bases long.

The sequence was obtained from a human donor who donated a stem cell graft to a child with Fanconi anemia. Specimen: PBMCs, collected from the stem cell graft. The rearrangement combines TRBV7-6 with TRBJ1-5; D gene: possibly TRBD1, on 5 matching bases. The DNA sequence reads TGTGCCAGCAGCTCGAACAGGAATCAGCCCCAGCATTTT. It codes for CASSSNRNQPQHF. Joined to the reference TRBV7-6 and TRBJ1-5 proteins, this CDR3 gives the full variable domain: GAGVSQSPRYKVTKRGQDVALRCDPISGHVSLYWYRQALGQGPEFLTYFNYEAQQDKSGLPNDRFSAERPEGSISTLTIQRTEQRDSAMYRCASSSNRNQPQHFGDGTRLSIL.